Below are 24 T cell receptor beta chains sequenced from a single sample in a study of TIL therapy for anti-PD-1-resistant metastatic lung cancer. Specified time point: pre-treatment sample, taken before nivolumab and TIL therapy. The libraries were made with immunoSEQ v3. Sequencing used immunoSEQ multiplex PCR; TCRdb keeps in-frame clones, though not all of them. The table includes roughly 54,000 clones, around nine tenths detected once. This material consisted of blood, taken at baseline. The receptors were sampled from a person aged 25 to 85 with non-small cell lung cancer.

This chain connects TRBV27 to TRBJ1-1; 12 nucleotides match TRBD1. Trimming at V came to 3 bases and at J to 2 bases, leaving 16 bases not matched to a gene. The germline V gene encodes CDR1 MNHEY and CDR2 SMNVEV (reference sequence). The CDR3 contains 20 residues. CDR3 sequence (DNA): TGTGCCAGCAGTTTCTTCGGATCCGGGACAGGGGGCTTGGGTAACACTGAAGCTTTCTTT. Its protein is CASSFFGSGTGGLGNTEAFF.

The rearrangement uses TRBV9 and TRBJ1-1, with D tentatively TRBD1 (6 bases). The V gene lost 3 bases and the J gene lost 2 bases, with 11 bases spanning the gap. The CDR3 has 14 residues. Germline V gene sequence: CDR1 SGDLS, CDR2 YYNGEE. In DNA, the CDR3 is TGTGCCAGCAGCGAAGGACAGTTTAACACTGAAGCTTTCTTT. Translating it yields CASSEGQFNTEAFF.

The chain uses TRBV28 and TRBJ2-2; D is perhaps TRBD1 or TRBD2 (6 bases each). V gave up 8 bases and J gave up 1 base, with 11 bases separating them. Germline CDR1 reads MDHEN; CDR2 reads SYDVKM. This CDR3 region has 14 residues. DNA for the CDR3: TGTGCCAGCCTAGGAGGGGGGAACACCGGGGAGCTGTTTTTT. It is translated as CASLGGGNTGELFF.

The chain uses TRBV7-9 and TRBJ2-1; D unclear. The CDR3 covers 13 residues. Deletions cut 0 bases from V and 8 bases from J, with 8 bases between. Germline CDR1 and CDR2: SEHNR and FQNEAQ (reference sequence). CDR3 bases: TGTGCCAGCAGCTTAGCGGTAGTTGATGAGCAGTTCTTC. It encodes CASSLAVVDEQFF.

The genes are TRBV5-6 and TRBJ2-5, with no clear D. The CDR3 length is 15 residues. Germline V gives CDR1 SGHDT, CDR2 YYEEEE. Deletions cut 2 bases from V and 4 bases from J, with 15 bases between. This CDR3 is CASSLGLGGPETQYF. CDR3 coding DNA: TGTGCCAGCAGCTTAGGTCTTGGCGGACCAGAGACCCAGTACTTC.

This sequence joins TRBV6-1 and TRBJ2-6, with D possibly matching TRBD2 (5 bases). Germline-derived CDR1 and CDR2 are MNHNS and SASEGT. Trimming pared 4 bases from V and 0 bases from J, leaving 13 bases between. The length of the CDR3 is 17 residues. The CDR3 DNA sequence: TGTGCCAGCAGTGTACTAGAAAAAGGCTCTGGGGCCAACGTCCTGACTTTC. Its protein product is CASSVLEKGSGANVLTF.

V and J are TRBV7-6 and TRBJ2-3; D is uncertain. CDR1 and CDR2 (germline): SGHVS, FNYEAQ. This CDR3 comprises 18 residues. Trimming removed 5 bases from V and 5 bases from J, with 26 bases in between. CDR3 loop: CASSGRGLGRELGDTQYF. In DNA, the CDR3 is TGTGCCAGCAGCGGCAGAGGTTTAGGGCGTGAACTTGGAGATACGCAGTATTTT.

J is TRBJ2-7 and V is TRBV27, with D perhaps assigned TRBD1 or TRBD2 (5 bases each). The CDR3 runs 14 residues. Trimming shortened V by 3 bases and J by 5 bases, and 14 bases separated the two germline ends. Germline-derived CDR1 and CDR2 are MNHEY and SMNVEV (reference sequence). This CDR3 reads CASSLRGKVHEQYF. As DNA, the CDR3 is TGTGCCAGCAGTTTGAGGGGAAAGGTTCACGAGCAGTACTTC.

Only a few counts were recorded for this clone. The V gene is TRBV9, the J gene TRBJ1-1; no clear D. This CDR3 contains 13 residues. Deletions cut 4 bases from V and 1 base from J, with 8 bases between. Germline lookup yields CDR1 SGDLS and CDR2 YYNGEE. The CDR3 region is CASSLTENTEAFF. The CDR3, as DNA: TGTGCCAGCAGCTTGACGGAGAACACTGAAGCTTTCTTT.

V is TRBV18 and J is TRBJ1-4; 11 bases map to TRBD1. J was trimmed by 15 bases and V by 3 bases; bases with no gene match: 3. The V gene's germline CDR1 is KGHSH and CDR2 LQKENI. The CDR3 has 12 amino acids. The CDR3 loop reads CASSPGQGVLFF. DNA of the CDR3: TGTGCCAGCTCACCGGGACAGGGGGTATTGTTTTTT.

The gene calls are TRBV11-1 and TRBJ2-1; TRBD1 might be the D (5 bases). The CDR3 has 14 amino acids. CDR1 SGHAT and CDR2 FQDESV come from the germline V gene (reference sequence). Deletions cut 1 base from V and 3 bases from J, with 7 bases between. The CDR3 is CASSLEDNYNEQFF. Here the CDR3 DNA reads TGTGCCAGCAGCTTAGAGGACAACTACAATGAGCAGTTCTTC.

The chain combines TRBV5-5 with TRBJ1-1, with D hard to call. V was cut by 2 bases and J by 3 bases, with 8 bases left in between. The germline CDR1 and CDR2 sequences are SGHKS and YYEKEE (reference sequence). CDR3 length equals 13 residues. The CDR3 reads CASSFSAYTEAFF. Here the CDR3 DNA reads TGTGCCAGCAGCTTTTCGGCGTACACTGAAGCTTTCTTT. Full variable domain (missing parts from reference TRBV5-5 and TRBJ1-1): DAGVTQSPTHLIKTRGQQVTLRCSPISGHKSVSWYQQVLGQGPQFIFQYYEKEERGRGNFPDRFSARQFPNYSSELNVNALLLGDSALYLCASSFSAYTEAFFGQGTRLTVV.

V and J are TRBV19 and TRBJ2-3; TRBD1 matches at 10 bases. Losses at the gene ends were 5 bases for V and 4 bases for J; bases not matched to a gene: 9. CDR1 is LNHDA, CDR2 SQIVND, per germline (reference sequence). The CDR3 loop spans 16 amino acids. CDR3 nucleotides: TGTGCCAGTAGTCTAAGACAGGGGGCTTATCCAGATACGCAGTATTTT. It translates to CASSLRQGAYPDTQYF. Together with reference TRBV19 and TRBJ2-3, the CDR3 gives the full variable domain: DGGITQSPKYLFRKEGQNVTLSCEQNLNHDAMYWYRQDPGQGLRLIYYSQIVNDFQKGDIAEGYSVSREKKESFPLTVTSAQKNPTAFYLCASSLRQGAYPDTQYFGPGTRLTVL.

The DNA for the CDR3 is TGTGCCAGCAGGCGTACTGTGACAGGGCTGACTAATGAAAAACTGTTTTTT. It is translated as CASRRTVTGLTNEKLFF. The chain uses TRBV5-5 and TRBJ1-4; the match to TRBD1 covers 7 bases. CDR1 and CDR2 (germline): SGHKS, YYEKEE (reference sequence). J gave up 2 bases and V 5 bases, and 12 bases lay outside the gene matches. There are 17 residues in the CDR3.

The chain combines TRBV14 with TRBJ2-7; D is uncertain. Germline V gene sequence: CDR1 SGHDN, CDR2 FVKESK. The CDR3 is 14 amino acids. Deletions cut 1 base from V and 4 bases from J, with 11 bases between. The CDR3 nucleotides are TGTGCCAGCAGCCAAGGAAACATGCGTTACGAGCAGTACTTC. Residues: CASSQGNMRYEQYF.

The chain recombines TRBV19 with TRBJ2-2, with 7 bases aligning to TRBD1. Germline trimming cut 7 bases from V and 3 bases from J; bases unmatched to any gene: 5. The CDR3 extends over 14 amino acids. The germline gives CDR1 LNHDA, CDR2 SQIVND (reference sequence). The CDR3 protein is CASTRDSDTGELFF. CDR3 in DNA: TGTGCCAGTACCCGGGACAGCGACACCGGGGAGCTGTTTTTT.

The sample holds one count of this clone. V gene TRBV14 combines with J gene TRBJ2-3, with 7 bases lining up with TRBD2. V was clipped by 0 bases and J by 2 bases; unmatched bases: 11. CDR1 is SGHDN and CDR2 is FVKESK in the germline V gene. The CDR3 has 18 residues. For the CDR3, the DNA is TGTGCCAGCAGCCAAGATTACAGTTCTAGCGGCCACACAGATACGCAGTATTTT. Amino acid sequence: CASSQDYSSSGHTDTQYF. Variable domain in full (rest from reference TRBV14 and TRBJ2-3): EAGVTQFPSHSVIEKGQTVTLRCDPISGHDNLYWYRRVMGKEIKFLLHFVKESKQDESGMPNNRFLAERTGGTYSTLKVQPAELEDSGVYFCASSQDYSSSGHTDTQYFGPGTRLTVL.

This clone was observed a few times. CDR3 loop: CASGAGPNTGELFF. For the CDR3, the DNA is TGTGCTAGTGGCGCGGGTCCAAACACCGGGGAGCTGTTTTTT. The rearrangement uses TRBV12-5 and TRBJ2-2; tentatively, D is TRBD2 (5 bases). Trimming took off 6 bases at V and 2 bases at J, with 10 bases between the two ends. Germline-derived CDR1 and CDR2 are LGHNT and FRNRAP. The CDR3 length is 14 residues.

The chain couples TRBV4-2 to TRBJ2-1; unclear D gene. CDR3 length: 12 amino acids. Trimming took off 1 base at V and 7 bases at J, with 5 bases between the two ends. CDR1 is LGHNA and CDR2 is YNFKEQ in the germline V gene. For the CDR3, the DNA is TGTGCCAGCAGCCAAGGGGGTAATGAGCAGTTCTTC. Protein product: CASSQGGNEQFF.

The chain combines TRBV19 with TRBJ2-1; 7 bases align to TRBD1. This CDR3 has 15 residues. The germline CDR1 and CDR2 sequences are LNHDA and SQIVND (reference sequence). The trim removed 0 bases at V and 9 bases at J, leaving 8 bases unmatched. The CDR3 DNA is TGTGCCAGTAGTATAGAAGGGGGCTTGTTGAGTGAGCAGTTCTTC. Its protein product is CASSIEGGLLSEQFF.

This chain connects TRBV9 to TRBJ2-2; 12 bases line up with TRBD1. The junction had 7 bases not matched to a gene; V was cut back by 0 bases and J by 4 bases. CDR3 length equals 18 residues. Germline V CDR1 and CDR2: SGDLS, YYNGEE. In DNA form, the CDR3 reads TGTGCCAGCAGCGTAGTCCCGGGACAGGGGGCATTCACCGGGGAGCTGTTTTTT. Its translation is CASSVVPGQGAFTGELFF.

This clone was counted a few times. This chain's CDR3 is CASSEGAGYYGYTF. The CDR3 nucleotides are TGTGCCAGCAGTGAAGGGGCGGGATACTATGGCTACACCTTC. The chain links TRBV2 to TRBJ1-2; D is uncertain. Deletions cut 1 base from V and 3 bases from J, with 9 bases between. Per germline, CDR1 SNHLY and CDR2 FYNNEI. CDR3 length equals 14 residues.

The gene calls are TRBV5-5 and TRBJ2-3; maybe TRBD2 (5 bases). V was pared by 0 bases and J by 5 bases, with 10 bases between. The CDR3 has 14 residues. Germline CDR1 SGHKS, CDR2 YYEKEE (reference sequence). The DNA of the CDR3 is TGTGCCAGCAGCTTGGTAGCGCTTGGAGATACGCAGTATTTT. Translating it yields CASSLVALGDTQYF.

The gene calls are TRBV25-1 and TRBJ2-2, with D uncertain. The CDR3 length is 14 residues. Trimming shortened V by 11 bases and J by 0 bases, and 13 bases separated the two germline ends. Germline V gene sequence: CDR1 MGHDK, CDR2 SYGVNS. The CDR3 DNA reads as TGTGCCTCACGACCGGCCTCGAACACCGGGGAGCTGTTTTTT. The encoded protein is CASRPASNTGELFF.